This paragraph covers one TCR beta chain sequence. Study processing details: Amplified reference gene primers provided the basis for estimating nucleated cell counts. Libraries were prepared by immunoSEQ multiplex PCR; TCRdb keeps only in-frame clonotypes and omits some of them. The V and J calls and clone size are taken from that table; D and trimming were inferred from the DNA. The sample lists more than 70,000 clones; around 90% were seen once. These data are taken from a study of blood T cell repertoires in COVID-19. Study as a whole: Samples of COVID-19 (acute and convalescent) were obtained from the United States, Italy and Spain. PBMCs, B-cell-depleted T cells, or T cells provided the cDNA or gDNA that made up the material.

The CDR3 runs to 15 residues. V gave up 4 bases and J gave up 5 bases; unmatched junction bases: 2. Germline-derived CDR1 and CDR2 are SNHLY and FYNNEI. Sequenced material: peripheral blood. This chain links TRBV2 with TRBJ1-6; 10 bases line up with TRBD1. The TCR originated in a woman over 75 with acute or convalescent COVID-19. The chain's CDR3 is CASSGTGGNNSPLHF. For the CDR3, the DNA is TGTGCCAGCAGTGGGACAGGGGGTAATAATTCACCCCTCCACTTT.